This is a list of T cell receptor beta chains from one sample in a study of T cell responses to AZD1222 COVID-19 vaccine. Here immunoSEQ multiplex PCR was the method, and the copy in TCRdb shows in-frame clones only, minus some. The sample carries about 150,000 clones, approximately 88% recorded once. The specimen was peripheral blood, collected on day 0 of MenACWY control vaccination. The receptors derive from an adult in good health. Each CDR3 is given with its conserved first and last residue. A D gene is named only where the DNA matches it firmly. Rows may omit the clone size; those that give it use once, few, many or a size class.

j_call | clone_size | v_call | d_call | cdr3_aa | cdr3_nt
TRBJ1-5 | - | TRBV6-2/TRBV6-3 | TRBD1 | CASSSGIAGTGGRQPQHF | TGTGCCAGCAGTTCGGGGATTGCCGGGACAGGGGGAAGACAGCCCCAGCATTTT
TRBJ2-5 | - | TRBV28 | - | CASSLSKSQETQYF | TGTGCCAGCAGTTTGTCCAAGTCCCAAGAGACCCAGTACTTC
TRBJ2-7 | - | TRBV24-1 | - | CATSDSGAYEQYF | TGTGCCACCAGTGACTCCGGGGCCTACGAGCAGTACTTC
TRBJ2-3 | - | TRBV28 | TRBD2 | CASSWRRTSGRVADTQYF | TGTGCCAGCAGCTGGCGAAGGACTAGCGGGAGGGTGGCAGATACGCAGTATTTT
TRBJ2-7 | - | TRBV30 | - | CACAIGVWEQYF | TGTGCCTGCGCCATCGGGGTCTGGGAGCAGTACTTC
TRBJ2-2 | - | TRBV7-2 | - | CASSLEAQAGELFF | TGTGCCAGCAGCTTAGAGGCCCAAGCCGGGGAGCTGTTTTTT
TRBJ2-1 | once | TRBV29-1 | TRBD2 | CSVEGTSGGDNEQFF | TGCAGCGTTGAGGGGACTAGCGGGGGCGACAATGAGCAGTTCTTC
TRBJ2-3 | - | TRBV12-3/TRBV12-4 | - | CASSPERDTQYF | TGTGCCAGCAGTCCCGAGAGGGATACGCAGTATTTT
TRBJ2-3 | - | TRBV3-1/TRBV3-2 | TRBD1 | CASSSGTVTDTQYF | TGTGCCAGCAGTTCCGGGACAGTCACAGATACGCAGTATTTT
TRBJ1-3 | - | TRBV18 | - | CASSPAQGGGNTIYF | TGTGCCAGCTCACCAGCACAGGGTGGCGGAAACACCATATATTTT
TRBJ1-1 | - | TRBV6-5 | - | CASRRTRGTEAFF | TGTGCCAGCAGACGTACGAGGGGAACTGAAGCTTTCTTT
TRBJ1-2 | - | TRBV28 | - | CASSSGPYGYTF | TGTGCCAGCAGTTCGGGTCCCTATGGCTACACCTTC
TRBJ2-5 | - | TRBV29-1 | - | CSGYTGSETQYF | TGCAGCGGCTATACAGGGTCAGAGACCCAGTACTTC
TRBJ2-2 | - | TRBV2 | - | CASSRNTGELFF | TGTGCCAGCAGTCGGAACACCGGGGAGCTGTTTTTT
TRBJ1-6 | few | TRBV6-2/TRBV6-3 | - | CASSFEGFSPLHF | TGTGCCAGCAGTTTTGAGGGATTCTCACCCCTCCACTTT
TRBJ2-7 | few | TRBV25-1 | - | CASSVPGAHEQYF | TGTGCCAGCAGTGTCCCTGGAGCCCACGAGCAGTACTTC
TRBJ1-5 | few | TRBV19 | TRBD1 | CASSRDGQARNQPQHF | TGTGCCAGTAGTCGAGACGGACAGGCGAGAAATCAGCCCCAGCATTTT
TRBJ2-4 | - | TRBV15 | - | CATSRDQGASLNIQYF | TGTGCCACCAGCAGAGATCAGGGCGCTAGCTTGAACATTCAGTACTTC
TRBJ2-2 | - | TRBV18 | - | CASSRLSAQNTGELFF | TGTGCCAGCTCACGGCTCTCAGCGCAAAACACCGGGGAGCTGTTTTTT